These 27 T cell receptor beta chains were all obtained from the same sample, sequenced in a study of blood T cell repertoires in COVID-19. The assay was immunoSEQ multiplex PCR, and TCRdb's table has in-frame clones only and misses some. The sample yields under 300,000 clones, 86% seen once. Sequencing was performed on peripheral blood. These receptor sequences come from a man in his fifties or sixties with acute or convalescent COVID-19.

The chain uses TRBV10-3 and TRBJ1-6; 9 bases fit TRBD1. Germline lookup yields CDR1 ENHRY and CDR2 SYGVKD. CDR3 length equals 14 residues. J gave up 10 bases and V 6 bases, and 7 bases lay outside the gene matches. CDR3: CAIRPGQGGSPLHF. CDR3 bases: TGTGCCATCAGGCCGGGACAGGGAGGATCACCCCTCCACTTT.

V is TRBV28 and J is TRBJ2-7, with a weak D call TRBD2 (5 bases). The germline V and J ends were trimmed by 7 bases and 6 bases, with 19 bases remaining between them. Germline CDR1 and CDR2: MDHEN and SYDVKM. The CDR3 sequence is 14 residues long. The CDR3 nucleotides read TGTGCCAGCATTTCTGACGGGATTTTGTCCGAGCAGTACTTC. Residues: CASISDGILSEQYF.

The chain has TRBV19 and TRBJ1-1; no clear D gene. CDR1 and CDR2 (germline): LNHDA, SQIVND (reference sequence). With 4 bases removed from V and 0 bases from J, the gap between germline ends came to 6 bases. The CDR3 totals 13 residues. CDR3 sequence reads: CASSNVMNTEAFF. DNA of the CDR3: TGTGCCAGTAGTAATGTAATGAACACTGAAGCTTTCTTT.

The count of this clone is one. V gene TRBV28 combines with J gene TRBJ1-2, with 8 bases fitting TRBD1. The junction had 3 bases not matched to a gene; V was cut back by 2 bases and J by 4 bases. The CDR3 length is 14 residues. CDR1 is MDHEN, CDR2 SYDVKM, per germline. For the CDR3, the DNA is TGTGCCAGCAGTTTACCAGGGGGCATCTATGGCTACACCTTC. Its protein is CASSLPGGIYGYTF.

The V and J genes are TRBV11-2 and TRBJ1-4, with 12 bases fitting TRBD1. The trim removed 4 bases at V and 4 bases at J, leaving 7 bases unmatched. Germline CDR1 is SGHAT and CDR2 is FQNNGV. This CDR3 is built from 17 residues. CDR3 DNA sequence: TGTGCCAGCAGCTCGTGGGACAGGGGGCGTTTTAATGAAAAACTGTTTTTT. It encodes CASSSWDRGRFNEKLFF.

The chain recombines TRBV18 with TRBJ1-2; D unresolved. In germline, CDR1 is KGHSH, CDR2 LQKENI. The CDR3 extends over 15 amino acids. Trimming took 1 base from V and 1 from J, leaving 10 bases between them. The CDR3 nucleotides are TGTGCCAGCTCACCACAAACCGGGAGTAACTATGGCTACACCTTC. Its translation: CASSPQTGSNYGYTF.

CDR3 loop: CAWSVLSAYNTGELFF. CDR3 nucleotide sequence: TGTGCCTGGAGCGTCCTTAGCGCCTACAACACCGGGGAGCTGTTTTTT. The chain combines TRBV30 with TRBJ2-2; tentative D call: TRBD2 (5 bases). V lost 3 bases to trimming and J lost 2 bases, with 16 bases between them. This CDR3 is 16 amino acids long. Looked up from germline, CDR1 is GTSNPN and CDR2 is SVGIG (reference sequence).

The chain carries TRBV5-6 and TRBJ2-1; 9 bases line up with TRBD2. Unmatched junction bases numbered 10, after V lost 4 bases and J lost 2 bases. The CDR3 consists of 17 residues. The germline V gene encodes CDR1 SGHDT and CDR2 YYEEEE. This CDR3 reads CASSRTSAGGTYNEQFF. The CDR3 DNA sequence: TGTGCCAGCAGCCGGACCTCAGCGGGAGGTACCTACAATGAGCAGTTCTTC.

V is TRBV28 and J is TRBJ1-5; 8 nucleotides agree with TRBD1. V gave up 7 bases and J gave up 3 bases; unmatched junction bases: 8. The germline V gene encodes CDR1 MDHEN and CDR2 SYDVKM. This CDR3 has 15 amino acids. The CDR3 sequence is CASIFTGGPNQPQHF. CDR3 nucleotides: TGTGCCAGCATATTTACAGGGGGGCCCAATCAGCCCCAGCATTTT.

Comment on this clone: A read error may account for a junction end that differs from germline. This chain joins TRBV6-2 or TRBV6-3 and TRBJ1-6; perhaps TRBD1 as D (5 bases). This CDR3 contains 12 residues. Germline CDR1 is MNHEY and CDR2 is SVGEGT. This chain's CDR3 is CASSHNSGHLEF. The CDR3 region has the DNA TGTGCCAGCAGCCACAATTCCGGACACCTCGAGTTT.

The gene calls are TRBV7-9 and TRBJ2-3; TRBD2 aligns across 9 bases. Looked up from germline, CDR1 is SEHNR and CDR2 is FQNEAQ (reference sequence). The CDR3 has 16 residues. J lost 3 bases, V lost 0 bases, and 4 bases had no gene match. CDR3 DNA: TGTGCCAGCAGCTTAGCGTCTAGCGGGATTACAGATACGCAGTATTTT. This gives the protein CASSLASSGITDTQYF.

This clone was observed a handful of times. This chain uses TRBV28 with TRBJ1-5, with D possibly being TRBD1 (5 bases). Germline assignment: CDR1 MDHEN and CDR2 SYDVKM. The germline V and J ends were trimmed by 5 bases and 7 bases, with 15 bases remaining between them. The CDR3 sequence is 14 residues long. The CDR3: CASSLDSFRQPQHF. In DNA, the CDR3 is TGTGCCAGCAGTCTAGACAGCTTTCGGCAGCCCCAGCATTTT.

Here the CDR3 reads CASGGEYGYTF. The CDR3 nucleotides are TGTGCCAGCGGGGGGGAGTATGGCTACACCTTC. The V and J genes are TRBV28 and TRBJ1-2; D is perhaps TRBD1 (5 bases). Germline loops: CDR1 MDHEN, CDR2 SYDVKM. This CDR3 has 11 residues. V lost 8 bases and J lost 5, with 9 bases in between.

The rearrangement uses TRBV7-3 and TRBJ2-2, with D possibly being TRBD2 (7 bases). Germline CDR1 reads SGHTA; CDR2 reads FQGTGA. This CDR3 is built from 16 residues. V was pared by 4 bases and J by 5 bases, with 17 bases between. CDR3 DNA sequence: TGTGCCAGCAGCTCCCGGGGGCCAGCGGGAACCGGGGAGCTGTTTTTT. The encoded protein is CASSSRGPAGTGELFF.

In DNA, the CDR3 is TGCGCCAGCAGCCAAGAGTTTACGGGACTCAAAGAGCAGGGGCAGTTCTTC. Its protein is CASSQEFTGLKEQGQFF. The chain recombines TRBV4-3 with TRBJ2-1; maybe TRBD2 (6 bases). This CDR3 is 17 amino acids long. V was shortened by 0 bases and J by 12 bases, with 24 bases between the two germline ends. Germline-derived CDR1 and CDR2 are LGHNA and YSLEER.

V usage is TRBV9 and J usage is TRBJ2-3; TRBD2 agrees at 8 bases. The CDR3 runs 15 residues. Germline CDR1 reads SGDLS; CDR2 reads YYNGEE. Losses at the gene ends were 0 bases for V and 3 bases for J; bases not matched to a gene: 3. Here the CDR3 DNA reads TGTGCCAGCAGCGTAGGGACTAGCTTGACAGATACGCAGTATTTT. Translated, it gives CASSVGTSLTDTQYF.

The chain couples TRBV28 to TRBJ2-3; 14 bases align to TRBD2. CDR1 MDHEN and CDR2 SYDVKM come from the germline V gene. The CDR3 loop spans 16 amino acids. The V and J ends lost 5 bases and 5 bases, in that order; junction bases with no gene match: 6. CDR3 DNA: TGTGCCAGCAGTGCACGACTAGCGGGAGGGCTAGATACGCAGTATTTT. Protein product: CASSARLAGGLDTQYF.

This clone was detected once. V usage is TRBV19 and J usage is TRBJ2-1; 8 bases are shared with TRBD2. The CDR3 has 12 residues. Germline loops: CDR1 LNHDA, CDR2 SQIVND (reference sequence). V lost 5 bases, J lost 9 bases, and 3 bases stayed unmatched. This CDR3 reads CASSRLAGEQFF. The CDR3, as DNA: TGTGCCAGTAGTCGTCTAGCGGGTGAGCAGTTCTTC.

This chain joins TRBV19 and TRBJ2-2, with D possibly being TRBD2 (6 bases). CDR1 is LNHDA, CDR2 SQIVND, per germline (reference sequence). With 5 bases removed from V and 5 bases from J, the gap between germline ends came to 21 bases. The CDR3 loop spans 17 amino acids. CDR3 sequence reads: CASSSPPGTEGTGELFF. The CDR3 DNA reads as TGTGCCAGTAGTTCCCCGCCCGGGACGGAGGGGACCGGGGAGCTGTTTTTT.

This chain links TRBV4-3 with TRBJ1-3; D unclear. Trimming took off 1 base at V and 2 bases at J, with 9 bases between the two ends. Germline values: CDR1 LGHNA, CDR2 YSLEER. The CDR3 length is 15 residues. CDR3 nucleotides: TGCGCCAGCAGCCAAGTCCCGGGGACTGGAAACACCATATATTTT. Amino acids: CASSQVPGTGNTIYF.

The V gene is TRBV7-8, the J gene TRBJ2-7, with a tentative D call TRBD1 (7 bases). The germline V gene has CDR1 SGHVS and CDR2 FQNEAQ. This CDR3 comprises 18 residues. The V gene lost 0 bases and the J gene lost 0 bases, with 18 bases spanning the gap. The CDR3, as DNA: TGTGCCAGCAGCTTAGCTCCCAGGGGGGTGGGTAGCTCCTACGAGCAGTACTTC. Encoded protein: CASSLAPRGVGSSYEQYF.

The genes are TRBV24-1 and TRBJ1-2; D is ambiguous. This CDR3 region has 13 residues. Between the trimmed V and J ends, which lost 2 bases and 2 bases, there was a span of 5 bases. Germline CDR1 reads KGHDR; CDR2 reads SFDVKD. CDR3 coding DNA: TGTGCCACCAGTGATTCCAGGAACTATGGCTACACCTTC. It is translated as CATSDSRNYGYTF.

This chain connects TRBV5-1 to TRBJ2-7, with 7 bases lining up with TRBD1. This CDR3 is built from 16 residues. J lost 2 bases, V lost 3 bases, and 11 bases had no gene match. CDR1 is SGHRS and CDR2 is YFSETQ in the germline V gene. CDR3 DNA sequence: TGCGCCAGCAGCTCTGCGAGCGCGCAGGGGGCCTACGAGCAGTACTTC. Translation: CASSSASAQGAYEQYF.

The chain recombines TRBV27 with TRBJ2-7; D remains ambiguous. V lost 6 bases to trimming and J lost 0 bases, with 12 bases between them. Per the germline V gene, CDR1 is MNHEY and CDR2 is SMNVEV (reference sequence). The CDR3 covers 14 residues. The CDR3 DNA is TGTGCCAGCAGCGAAATTTATAGCTCCTACGAGCAGTACTTC. It encodes CASSEIYSSYEQYF.

This clone showed up just once. The chain links TRBV5-4 to TRBJ2-3; 9 bases map to TRBD1. Germline values: CDR1 SGHNT, CDR2 YYREEE (reference sequence). With V trimmed by 1 base and J by 0 bases, 3 bases remained unmatched. CDR3 length: 16 residues. The CDR3: CASSLYGTGSTDTQYF. For the CDR3, the DNA is TGTGCCAGCAGCTTGTACGGGACAGGGAGCACAGATACGCAGTATTTT.

The chain employs TRBV6-1 and TRBJ2-1; 8 nucleotides match TRBD1. The CDR3 consists of 15 residues. Germline CDR1 and CDR2: MNHNS and SASEGT. After removal of 3 bases from V and 9 bases from J, the junction contained 10 bases not matched to a gene. CDR3: CASSDKGQVESEQFF. The CDR3 nucleotides are TGTGCCAGCAGTGATAAGGGACAGGTGGAGAGTGAGCAGTTCTTC.

V gene TRBV19 combines with J gene TRBJ2-1, with 12 bases that match TRBD2. This CDR3 comprises 16 residues. V lost 5 bases and J lost 5; bases outside the gene matches: 7. Germline V CDR1 and CDR2: LNHDA, SQIVND (reference sequence). As DNA, the CDR3 is TGTGCCAGTAGTCTCAGACTAGCGGGAGCCCACAATGAGCAGTTCTTC. This sequence encodes CASSLRLAGAHNEQFF.